This T cell receptor beta chain stems from a study of shared clonotypes between healthy human individuals. Notes on the study in general: Clonotype sharing levels among donors were expected to vary with sequencing depth.

In the case of this clone: The target antigen is unknown.

Only in-frame clones appear in the TCRdb table, and some are missing; sequencing was by immunoSEQ multiplex PCR. The data show about 2 million clones, 85% to 95% seen once. V lost 3 bases and J 5 bases, leaving 14 bases between the germline ends. This CDR3 is built from 14 residues. The germline V gene encodes CDR1 SGHVS and CDR2 FNYEAQ. The source material was naive CD4+ T cells sorted from blood. Subset noted: CD45RA+ positively selected. This sequence joins TRBV7-6 and TRBJ2-7; D may be TRBD1 or TRBD2 (5 bases each). This sequence originates from a man aged 18-30 years in good health. DNA for the CDR3: TGTGCCAGCAGCTTTGGCGGGCAGGGCAACGAGCAGTACTTC. Its protein product is CASSFGGQGNEQYF.